Listed below are T cell receptor beta chains from one sample, sequenced in a study of cytomegalovirus exposure and HLA in healthy donors. The repertoire was sequenced with immunoSEQ multiplex PCR; TCRdb's copy has only in-frame clones and lacks some. The sample records roughly 70,000 clones, around 70% being singletons. What was sequenced was PBMCs. All receptors derive from a male donor in good health and CMV-seropositive. Both conserved end residues are part of each CDR3. The D gene is left open where the match is weak. Not all rows give a size; the values are once, few, many and, for expanded clones, a class.

j_call	d_call	clone_size	v_call	cdr3_aa	cdr3_nt
TRBJ1-6	.	.	TRBV9	CASSVRRINSPLHF	TGTGCCAGCAGCGTTAGGAGGATTAATTCACCCCTCCACTTT
TRBJ2-7	TRBD1	.	TRBV7-9	CASRVNRGDEQYF	TGTGCCAGCAGGGTAAACAGGGGCGACGAGCAGTACTTC
TRBJ2-2	.	once	TRBV4-1	CASTMGYRELTGELFF	TGCGCCAGCACAATGGGGTATCGGGAGCTCACCGGGGAGCTGTTTTTT
TRBJ1-1	TRBD1	.	TRBV7-9	CASSFGQDNTEAFF	TGTGCCAGCAGCTTCGGACAGGATAACACTGAAGCTTTCTTT
TRBJ2-7	TRBD2	.	TRBV6-6	CASSYSTGGYYEQYF	TGTGCCAGCAGTTACTCGACCGGGGGGTATTACGAGCAGTACTTC
TRBJ1-2	TRBD1	.	TRBV30	CAWYRQGFGYTF	TGTGCCTGGTATAGACAGGGATTTGGCTACACCTTC
TRBJ2-1	TRBD1	once	TRBV5-1	CASSAKGAGGLEQFF	TGCGCCAGCAGCGCTAAAGGGGCAGGGGGCTTGGAGCAGTTCTTC
TRBJ2-1	TRBD2	.	TRBV4-2	CASSQVGAGVGNEQFF	TGTGCCAGCAGCCAAGTCGGAGCGGGAGTAGGCAATGAGCAGTTCTTC
TRBJ2-1	TRBD2	.	TRBV11-3	CASSSDIAGSSYNEQFF	TGTGCCAGCAGCTCCGATATAGCGGGGAGCTCCTACAATGAGCAGTTCTTC
TRBJ1-1	.	.	TRBV11-2	CASSLAGTLNTEAFF	TGTGCCAGCAGCTTAGCGGGGACACTAAACACTGAAGCTTTCTTT
TRBJ1-5	.	.	TRBV29-1	CSVQDSNQPQHF	TGCAGCGTGCAGGATAGCAATCAGCCCCAGCATTTT
TRBJ2-7	TRBD1	.	TRBV5-1	CASSLRQGSYEQYF	TGCGCCAGCAGCTTGAGACAGGGCTCCTACGAGCAGTACTTC
TRBJ2-7	.	few	TRBV14	CASSQGWGDSYYEQYF	TGTGCCAGCAGCCAAGGATGGGGGGACAGCTACTACGAGCAGTACTTC
TRBJ2-2	.	.	TRBV5-5	CASSLTLRGSNTGELFF	TGTGCCAGCAGCTTGACGCTGCGCGGGTCGAACACCGGGGAGCTGTTTTTT
TRBJ2-4	.	few	TRBV5-1	CASSLEGNGAKNIQYF	TGCGCCAGCAGCTTGGAGGGGAATGGGGCCAAAAACATTCAGTACTTC
TRBJ1-1	.	.	TRBV7-3	CASRMGQNTEAFF	TGTGCCAGCAGGATGGGACAAAACACTGAAGCTTTCTTT